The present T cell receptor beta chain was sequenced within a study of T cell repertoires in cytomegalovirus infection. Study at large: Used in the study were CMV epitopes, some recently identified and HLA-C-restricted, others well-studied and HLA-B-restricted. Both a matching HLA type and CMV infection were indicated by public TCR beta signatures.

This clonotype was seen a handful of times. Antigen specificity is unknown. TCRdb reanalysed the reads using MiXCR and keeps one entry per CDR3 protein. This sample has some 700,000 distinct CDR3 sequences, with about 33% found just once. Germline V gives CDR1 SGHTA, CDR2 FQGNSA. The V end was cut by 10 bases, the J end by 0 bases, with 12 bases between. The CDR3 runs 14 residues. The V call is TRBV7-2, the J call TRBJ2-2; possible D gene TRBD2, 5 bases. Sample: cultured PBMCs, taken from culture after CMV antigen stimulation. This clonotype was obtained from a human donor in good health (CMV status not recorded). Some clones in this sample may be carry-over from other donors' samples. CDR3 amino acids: CAIATGANTGELFF. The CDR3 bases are TGTGCCATCGCCACCGGGGCGAACACCGGGGAGCTGTTTTTT.